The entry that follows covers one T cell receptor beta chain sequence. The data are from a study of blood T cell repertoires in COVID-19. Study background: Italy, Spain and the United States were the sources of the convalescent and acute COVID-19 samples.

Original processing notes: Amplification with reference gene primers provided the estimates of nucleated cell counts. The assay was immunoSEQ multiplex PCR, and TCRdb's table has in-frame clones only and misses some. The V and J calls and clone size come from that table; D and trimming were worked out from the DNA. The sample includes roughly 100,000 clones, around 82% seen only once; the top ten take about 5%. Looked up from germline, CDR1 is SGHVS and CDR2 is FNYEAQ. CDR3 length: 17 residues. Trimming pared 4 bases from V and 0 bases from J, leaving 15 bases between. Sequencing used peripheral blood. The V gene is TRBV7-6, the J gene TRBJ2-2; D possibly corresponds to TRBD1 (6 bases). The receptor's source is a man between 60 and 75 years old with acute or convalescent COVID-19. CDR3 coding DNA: TGTGCCAGCAGCTGGGGCAGGGGATCGTCGAACACCGGGGAGCTGTTTTTT. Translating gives CASSWGRGSSNTGELFF.